The 5 T cell receptor beta chains presented below share a single source sample, sequenced in a study of blood T cell repertoires in COVID-19. Data came from immunoSEQ multiplex PCR; TCRdb stores just in-frame clones and leaves some out. In the table there are 270,000 or so clones, around 89% of which are singletons. The sample comprised peripheral blood. The receptors shown here come from a man aged 40-49 years with acute or convalescent COVID-19.

The chain has TRBV5-4 and TRBJ2-3; 12 nucleotides agree with TRBD2. The germline gives CDR1 SGHNT, CDR2 YYREEE (reference sequence). The CDR3 contains 16 residues. After removal of 6 bases from V and 3 bases from J, the junction contained 8 bases not matched to a gene. CDR3 DNA sequence: TGTGCCAGCAAAACTAGCGGGGGGCCCGTGACAGATACGCAGTATTTT. The encoded protein is CASKTSGGPVTDTQYF.

The CDR3 DNA follows: TGTGCCAGCAGCTTCCAACACGGGACTAGCGGCACAGATACGCAGTATTTT. Amino acid sequence: CASSFQHGTSGTDTQYF. This chain links TRBV13 with TRBJ2-3, with 10 bases fitting TRBD2. With 3 bases clipped from V and 1 base from J, the junction kept 7 bases outside the gene matches. CDR3 size: 17 residues. Germline V CDR1 and CDR2: PRHDT, FYEKMQ (reference sequence).

The chain recombines TRBV7-6 with TRBJ2-2; 7 bases match TRBD2. Trimming took 6 bases from V and 1 from J; bases not matched to a gene: 5. CDR3 length equals 15 residues. Per the germline V gene, CDR1 is SGHVS and CDR2 is FNYEAQ. DNA for the CDR3: TGTGCCAGCAGTCCGGGCGGGGGGAACACCGGGGAGCTGTTTTTT. Encoded protein: CASSPGGGNTGELFF.

About this clone: In the same sample, other DNA sequences code for this CDR3. This chain links TRBV5-1 with TRBJ1-1, with D maybe TRBD1 (6 bases). Trimming cost V 4 bases and J 5 bases, with 12 bases left between them. This CDR3 has 13 residues. Germline CDR1 is SGHRS and CDR2 is YFSETQ. In nucleotides, the CDR3 is TGCGCCAGCAGCCCACAGGGTGGGACTGAAGCTTTCTTT. Amino acid sequence: CASSPQGGTEAFF.

The chain couples TRBV12-5 to TRBJ2-1; the D gene is possibly TRBD2 (6 bases). The ends were cut back, 0 bases at V and 7 bases at J, with 16 bases in the middle. The length of the CDR3 is 16 residues. In germline, CDR1 is LGHNT, CDR2 FRNRAP. In DNA form, the CDR3 reads TGTGCTAGTGGTTTGGTACGGGGGACTGTTAATAATGAGCAGTTCTTC. Translating it yields CASGLVRGTVNNEQFF.